Presented here are 6 T cell receptor beta chains from one specimen sequenced in a study of T cells in women clearing cervical HPV infection. Repertoires were generated with immunoSEQ multiplex PCR, while TCRdb's copy carries only in-frame clones and drops some. Reported are around 29,000 clones; the ten largest clones contain roughly 2.8%. Sequenced material: blood buffy coat. The receptors here all came from a woman between 18 and 70 years old with a cervical HPV16 infection that either progressed to CIN3+ or cleared (not recorded which).

With respect to this clone: The sequenced fragment ends 3 residues before the CDR3 boundary, so the rest is inferred from the germline J gene. The chain is built from TRBV18 and TRBJ2-3, with 7 bases fitting TRBD2. CDR1 and CDR2 (germline): KGHSH, LQKENI. The ends lost 3 bases at V and 2 bases at J; junction bases unmatched: 14. This CDR3 contains 18 residues. The sequenced part of the CDR3 DNA is TGTGCCAGCTCACCCCGGAGGCAACGGGACTACCTCACAGATACG. Protein product: CASSPRRQRDYLTDT. The entire CDR3 reads CASSPRRQRDYLTDTQYF.

A remark on this clone: Read coverage stops 3 residues before the CDR3 terminus; the germline J gene supplies the remainder. V is TRBV5-1 and J is TRBJ2-7, with TRBD1 identical over 8 bases. This CDR3 contains 15 residues. The germline V gene encodes CDR1 SGHRS and CDR2 YFSETQ. Trimming at V came to 2 bases and at J to 2 bases, leaving 6 bases not matched to a gene. CDR3 sequence reads: CASSLGTGATYEQYF. The CDR3 DNA, read in part, is TGCGCCAGCAGCTTAGGGACAGGAGCTACCTACGAG. The full variable domain, its missing parts supplied by reference TRBV5-1 and TRBJ2-7, is KAGVTQTPRYLIKTRGQQVTLSCSPISGHRSVSWYQQTPGQGLQFLFEYFSETQRNKGNFPGRFSGRQFSNSRSEMNVSTLELGDSALYLCASSLGTGATYEQYFGPGTRLTVT.

With regard to this clone: The CDR3 end falls 3 residues outside the read, so it is completed with the germline J gene. V and J are TRBV20-1 and TRBJ1-2; D is possibly TRBD1 (6 bases). Between the trimmed V and J ends, which lost 3 bases and 4 bases, there was a span of 18 bases. The CDR3 totals 15 residues. Germline CDR1 reads DFQATT; CDR2 reads SNEGSKA (reference sequence). CDR3 loop: CSARAGASQIYGYTF. Partial CDR3 DNA: TGCAGTGCTAGGGCAGGGGCCTCCCAGATCTATGGC.

Note on this clone: Coverage ceases 3 residues before the CDR3 finishes, and the germline J gene fills in the end. The same CDR3 is also encoded by other DNA sequences in this sample. The rearrangement uses TRBV2 and TRBJ1-6; weak D call: TRBD1 (5 bases). The CDR3 loop spans 14 amino acids. The germline V and J ends were trimmed by 6 bases and 7 bases, with 13 bases remaining between them. Germline V gene lookup returns CDR1 SNHLY and CDR2 FYNNEI. CDR3 loop: CASSLGRANSPLHF. The sequenced CDR3 bases are TGTGCCAGCAGCCTAGGCAGGGCAAATTCACCC.

Considering frequency, this clone is medium-sized. The read gets to within 3 residues of the CDR3 end, and the germline J gene fills in the rest. The genes are TRBV5-1 and TRBJ2-1, with TRBD2 matching 7 bases. Losses at the gene ends were 4 bases for V and 5 bases for J; bases not matched to a gene: 15. The CDR3 extends over 17 amino acids. Germline loops: CDR1 SGHRS, CDR2 YFSETQ. The CDR3 DNA, read in part, is TGCGCCAGCAGCGTGCTTGGGGGAGGGACTTTTGACAATGAG. Translation gives CASSVLGGGTFDNE. From start to end, the CDR3 is CASSVLGGGTFDNEQFF.

Regarding this clone: The sequence runs out 3 residues before the end of the CDR3; the remainder is reconstructed from the germline J gene. This chain links TRBV6-2 or TRBV6-3 with TRBJ1-3, with D unresolved. The V and J ends lost 8 bases and 0 bases respectively, with 11 bases between them. Germline CDR1 and CDR2: MNHEY and SVGEGT. CDR3 length: 14 residues. Incomplete CDR3 DNA: TGTGCCAGCTTTCCCACTCACTCTGGAAACACC. Its protein product is CASFPTHSGNT. The full-length CDR3 reads as CASFPTHSGNTIYF.